The next 20 T cell receptor beta chains were all read from a single sample in a study of shared T cell receptors in the human thymus. Libraries were prepared by immunoSEQ multiplex PCR; TCRdb keeps only in-frame clonotypes and omits some of them. The sample contains about 660,000 clones, approximately 87% of which appear only once. The same data also contributed to another study, on human thymus T cells.

Sequenced sample: thymocytes. All receptors come from a boy younger than two with a congenital heart defect.

The V gene is TRBV6-1, the J gene TRBJ2-7; maybe TRBD1 (7 bases). This CDR3 is built from 16 residues. Trimming pared 1 base from V and 3 bases from J, leaving 16 bases between. The V gene's germline CDR1 is MNHNS and CDR2 SASEGT. The CDR3 nucleotides read TGTGCCAGCAGTGAAGTGTCTACAGGGGACTTCTACGAGCAGTACTTC. The encoded protein is CASSEVSTGDFYEQYF.

This chain uses TRBV15 with TRBJ2-1; tentative D call: TRBD1 (6 bases). The CDR3 sequence is 16 residues long. The ends were cut back, 0 bases at V and 5 bases at J, with 14 bases in the middle. Germline CDR1 LNHNV, CDR2 YYDKDF (reference sequence). CDR3 loop: CATSRDSLDRDNEQFF. The CDR3 coding sequence is TGTGCCACCAGCAGAGATTCTCTGGACAGAGACAATGAGCAGTTCTTC.

This chain uses TRBV19 with TRBJ2-1; 10 nucleotides line up with TRBD2. In germline, CDR1 is LNHDA, CDR2 SQIVND (reference sequence). V gave up 4 bases and J gave up 5 bases; unmatched junction bases: 8. The CDR3 length is 16 residues. The CDR3 loop reads CASSTLGLAADNEQFF. In DNA form, the CDR3 reads TGTGCCAGTAGTACCCTCGGACTAGCGGCGGACAATGAGCAGTTCTTC.

V and J are TRBV11-3 and TRBJ2-1; 11 nucleotides match TRBD2. V shed 1 base and J 9 bases; nucleotides not matched to a gene: 8. Germline V gives CDR1 SGHNT, CDR2 YENEEA. This CDR3 has 16 amino acids. The CDR3 reads CASSLGVSGGAFEQFF. The CDR3 DNA is TGTGCCAGCAGCTTAGGTGTTAGCGGGGGGGCCTTTGAGCAGTTCTTC.

This chain uses TRBV19 with TRBJ1-1; D gene unclear. Germline-derived CDR1 and CDR2 are LNHDA and SQIVND (reference sequence). Between the trimmed V and J ends, which lost 5 bases and 8 bases, there was a span of 15 bases. The CDR3 is made up of 13 amino acids. The CDR3 DNA reads TGTGCCAGTAGTCCTCGATGGCCCACCGAAGCTTTCTTT. It codes for CASSPRWPTEAFF.

V is TRBV5-1 and J is TRBJ1-3; D possibly corresponds to TRBD1 (6 bases). CDR1 is SGHRS, CDR2 YFSETQ, per germline. The germline V and J ends were trimmed by 0 bases and 0 bases, with 13 bases remaining between them. CDR3 length: 17 residues. CDR3 DNA sequence: TGCGCCAGCAGCTTGGGGAGACAGGTGCCCTCTGGAAACACCATATATTTT. This translates into CASSLGRQVPSGNTIYF.

This clone appeared once. The V call is TRBV18, the J call TRBJ1-1, with a possible D match to TRBD1 (6 bases). Trimming took 1 base from V and 5 from J, leaving 11 bases between them. The CDR3 sequence is 14 residues long. Germline-derived CDR1 and CDR2 are KGHSH and LQKENI. CDR3 in DNA: TGTGCCAGCTCACCACGGGGGCGTTGGACTGAAGCTTTCTTT. Translating gives CASSPRGRWTEAFF.

The chain links TRBV5-6 to TRBJ2-1; D remains ambiguous. Germline V gene lookup returns CDR1 SGHDT and CDR2 YYEEEE. Trimming left V 6 bases short and J 7 bases short, with 26 bases between. The CDR3 sequence is 17 residues long. The CDR3 DNA reads as TGTGCCAGCAACATCCAGACTGCCGGCCTAACCCGTAATGAGCAGTTCTTC. As protein: CASNIQTAGLTRNEQFF. The full variable domain, its missing parts supplied by reference TRBV5-6 and TRBJ2-1, is DAGVTQSPTHLIKTRGQQVTLRCSPKSGHDTVSWYQQALGQGPQFIFQYYEEEERQRGNFPDRFSGHQFPNYSSELNVNALLLGDSALYLCASNIQTAGLTRNEQFFGPGTRLTVL.

V is TRBV4-1 and J is TRBJ1-5; TRBD1 aligns across 12 bases. Per germline, CDR1 MGHRA and CDR2 YSYEKL. The ends lost 3 bases at V and 2 bases at J; junction bases unmatched: 5. The CDR3 is 17 residues long. CDR3 coding DNA: TGCGCCAGCAGCCAGGGGACAGGGGGCAGTGGCAATCAGCCCCAGCATTTT. Protein: CASSQGTGGSGNQPQHF.

This chain links TRBV5-8 with TRBJ1-2, with 9 bases fitting TRBD1. This CDR3 contains 15 residues. Germline trimming cut 2 bases from V and 7 bases from J; bases unmatched to any gene: 9. Germline V gene lookup returns CDR1 SGHTS and CDR2 YDEGEE. DNA of the CDR3: TGTGCCAGCAGCTTACCTGGGACAGGGATCGCTGGCTACACCTTC. It is translated as CASSLPGTGIAGYTF.

The chain recombines TRBV29-1 with TRBJ2-1, with 7 bases fitting TRBD2. The V gene's germline CDR1 is SQVTM and CDR2 ANQGSEA. Germline trimming cut 7 bases from V and 2 bases from J; bases unmatched to any gene: 8. The CDR3 contains 14 residues. CDR3 bases: TGCAGCGGAAGAAAAGGACTAGCCTACAATGAGCAGTTCTTC. Its translation is CSGRKGLAYNEQFF.

This chain links TRBV7-2 with TRBJ2-2; TRBD2 aligns across 10 bases. Germline assignment: CDR1 SGHTA and CDR2 FQGNSA. Germline trimming cut 4 bases from V and 4 bases from J; bases unmatched to any gene: 6. CDR3 size: 16 residues. The CDR3 loop is CASSYLAGEVTGELFF. In DNA form, the CDR3 reads TGTGCCAGCAGCTACCTAGCGGGAGAGGTCACCGGGGAGCTGTTTTTT.

The chain links TRBV19 to TRBJ1-1, with D maybe TRBD1 (6 bases). With 4 bases removed from V and 7 bases from J, the gap between germline ends came to 10 bases. Germline V gives CDR1 LNHDA, CDR2 SQIVND (reference sequence). CDR3 size: 12 residues. The CDR3 coding sequence is TGTGCCAGTAGTAGGGCAGGGGATGAAGCTTTCTTT. Protein: CASSRAGDEAFF.

The genes are TRBV7-8 and TRBJ2-4; 11 bases align to TRBD2. With 5 bases clipped from V and 8 bases from J, the junction kept 11 bases outside the gene matches. The CDR3 spans 16 residues. CDR1 and CDR2 from the germline V gene are SGHVS and FQNEAQ. Here the CDR3 reads CASSEILAGGRDIQYF. In DNA, the CDR3 is TGTGCCAGCAGCGAGATCTTAGCGGGAGGGCGGGACATTCAGTACTTC.

This clone showed up just a few times. This chain links TRBV11-3 with TRBJ2-1; 13 bases agree with TRBD2. V lost 5 bases to trimming and J lost 2 bases; unmatched junction nucleotides: 3. The CDR3 covers 16 residues. The germline CDR1 and CDR2 sequences are SGHNT and YENEEA. The CDR3: CASSPGLAGTYNEQFF. CDR3 coding DNA: TGTGCCAGCAGCCCGGGACTAGCGGGGACCTACAATGAGCAGTTCTTC.

The chain couples TRBV5-8 to TRBJ2-7; D is possibly TRBD1 (6 bases). Trimming stripped 0 bases from V and 3 bases from J, with 19 bases between. Germline V gives CDR1 SGHTS, CDR2 YDEGEE. The CDR3 length is 17 residues. The CDR3, as DNA: TGTGCCAGCAGCTTGGAACAGGGAGCCGGGAAATACTACGAGCAGTACTTC. Its protein product is CASSLEQGAGKYYEQYF. The whole variable domain, remainder taken from reference TRBV5-8 and TRBJ2-7, is EAGVTQSPTHLIKTRGQQATLRCSPISGHTSVYWYQQALGLGLQFLLWYDEGEERNRGNFPPRFSGRQFPNYSSELNVNALELEDSALYLCASSLEQGAGKYYEQYFGPGTRLTVT.

This CDR3 is CASSIPGGELFF. CDR3 coding DNA: TGTGCCAGTAGTATTCCAGGGGGGGAGCTGTTTTTT. The V call is TRBV19, the J call TRBJ2-2, with D tentatively TRBD1 (5 bases). The CDR3 runs 12 residues. Germline loops: CDR1 LNHDA, CDR2 SQIVND (reference sequence). V was pared by 3 bases and J by 8 bases, with 7 bases between. The whole variable domain, filled in from reference TRBV19 and TRBJ2-2, reads DGGITQSPKYLFRKEGQNVTLSCEQNLNHDAMYWYRQDPGQGLRLIYYSQIVNDFQKGDIAEGYSVSREKKESFPLTVTSAQKNPTAFYLCASSIPGGELFFGEGSRLTVL.

This clone was picked up one time. The V gene is TRBV19, the J gene TRBJ2-1; 7 bases are shared with TRBD2. This CDR3 comprises 14 residues. Trimming removed 3 bases from V and 5 bases from J; junction bases left unmatched: 4. CDR1 LNHDA and CDR2 SQIVND come from the germline V gene (reference sequence). The CDR3 loop reads CASSISGTDNEQFF. In DNA, the CDR3 is TGTGCCAGTAGTATCAGCGGGACTGACAATGAGCAGTTCTTC.

V and J are TRBV27 and TRBJ2-3, with 9 nucleotides matching TRBD2. V dropped 5 bases and J dropped 4; count of bases not matched to a gene: 7. This CDR3 is 15 amino acids long. Germline V gives CDR1 MNHEY, CDR2 SMNVEV (reference sequence). The CDR3 here is CASSVEREDSDTQYF. Here the CDR3 DNA reads TGTGCCAGCAGTGTCGAGCGGGAGGATTCAGATACGCAGTATTTT.

The chain joins TRBV7-2 to TRBJ1-1, with D perhaps TRBD1 (6 bases). The CDR3 contains 18 residues. The germline V and J ends were trimmed by 1 base and 2 bases, with 20 bases remaining between them. Germline V lookup: CDR1 SGHTA, CDR2 FQGNSA. In DNA, the CDR3 is TGTGCCAGCAGCTTAGAGACACTCTCGGGACAAGAAAACACTGAAGCTTTCTTT. It codes for CASSLETLSGQENTEAFF.